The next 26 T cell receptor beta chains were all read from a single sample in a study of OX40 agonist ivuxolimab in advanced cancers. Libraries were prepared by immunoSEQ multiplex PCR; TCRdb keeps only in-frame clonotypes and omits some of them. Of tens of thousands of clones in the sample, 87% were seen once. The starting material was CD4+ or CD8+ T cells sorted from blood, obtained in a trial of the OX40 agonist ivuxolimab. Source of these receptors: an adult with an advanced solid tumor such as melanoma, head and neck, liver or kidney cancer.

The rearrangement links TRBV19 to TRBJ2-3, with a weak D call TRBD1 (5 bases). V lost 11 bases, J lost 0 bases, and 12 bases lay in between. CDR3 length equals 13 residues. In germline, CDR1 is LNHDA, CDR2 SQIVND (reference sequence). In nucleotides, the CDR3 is TGTGCCTCGATGGGGCGAAGCACAGATACGCAGTATTTT. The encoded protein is CASMGRSTDTQYF.

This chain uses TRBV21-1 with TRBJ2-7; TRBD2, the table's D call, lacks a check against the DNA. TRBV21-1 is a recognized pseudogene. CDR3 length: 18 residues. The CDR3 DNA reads TGTGCCAGCAGCCCACCTCAGCCCGTGAGCGGTAGTGCGTCGGTAAAGTACTTC. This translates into CASSPPQPVSGSASVKYF.

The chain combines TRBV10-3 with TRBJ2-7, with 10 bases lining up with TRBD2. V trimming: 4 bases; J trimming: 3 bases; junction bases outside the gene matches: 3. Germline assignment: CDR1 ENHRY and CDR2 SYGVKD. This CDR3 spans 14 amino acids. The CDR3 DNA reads TGTGCCATCAGTGTCACTAGCGGGAACTACGAGCAGTACTTC. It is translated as CAISVTSGNYEQYF.

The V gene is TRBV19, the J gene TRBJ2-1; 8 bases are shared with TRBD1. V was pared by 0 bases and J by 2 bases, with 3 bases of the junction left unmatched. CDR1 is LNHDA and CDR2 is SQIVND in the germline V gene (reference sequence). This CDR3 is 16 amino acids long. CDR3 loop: CASSIETGGPYNEQFF. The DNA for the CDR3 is TGTGCCAGTAGTATAGAAACAGGGGGTCCCTACAATGAGCAGTTCTTC.

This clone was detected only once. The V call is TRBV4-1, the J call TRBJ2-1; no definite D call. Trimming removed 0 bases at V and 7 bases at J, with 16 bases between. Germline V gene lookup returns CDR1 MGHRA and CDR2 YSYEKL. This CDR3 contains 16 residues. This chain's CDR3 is CASSQDLRASWNEQFF. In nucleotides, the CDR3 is TGCGCCAGCAGCCAAGATCTAAGGGCAAGTTGGAATGAGCAGTTCTTC.

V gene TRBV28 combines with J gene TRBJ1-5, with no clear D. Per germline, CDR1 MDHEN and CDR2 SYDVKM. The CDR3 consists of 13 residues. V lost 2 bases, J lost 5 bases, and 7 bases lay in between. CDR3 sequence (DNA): TGTGCCAGCAGTTTAGCCCAGGATCAGCCCCAGCATTTT. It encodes CASSLAQDQPQHF.

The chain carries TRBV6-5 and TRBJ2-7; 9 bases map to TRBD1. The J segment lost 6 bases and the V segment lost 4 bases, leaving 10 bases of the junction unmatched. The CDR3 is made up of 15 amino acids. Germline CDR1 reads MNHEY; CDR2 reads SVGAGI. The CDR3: CASSSNWGQGSEQYF. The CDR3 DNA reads TGTGCCAGCAGTTCAAATTGGGGACAGGGCTCCGAGCAGTACTTC.

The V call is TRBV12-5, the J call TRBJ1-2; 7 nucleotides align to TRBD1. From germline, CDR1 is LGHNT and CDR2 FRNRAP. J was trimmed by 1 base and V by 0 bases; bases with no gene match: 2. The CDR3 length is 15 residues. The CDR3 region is CASGLVQGNNYGYTF. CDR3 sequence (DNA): TGTGCTAGTGGTTTGGTACAGGGGAATAACTATGGCTACACCTTC.

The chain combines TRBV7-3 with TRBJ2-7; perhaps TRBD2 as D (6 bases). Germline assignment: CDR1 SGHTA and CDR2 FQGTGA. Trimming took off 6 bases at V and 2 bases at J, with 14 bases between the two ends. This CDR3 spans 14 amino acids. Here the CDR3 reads CASSLAAPPYEQYF. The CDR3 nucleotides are TGTGCCAGCAGTTTAGCGGCACCCCCCTACGAGCAGTACTTC.

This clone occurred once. The CDR3 DNA sequence: TGTGCCAGCAGCCTGAGTCAGGGGGCTGGTGAAGCTTTCTTT. This translates into CASSLSQGAGEAFF. The V gene is TRBV7-8, the J gene TRBJ1-1; TRBD1 matches 8 bases. The V and J ends lost 5 bases and 7 bases, in that order; junction bases with no gene match: 9. The CDR3 spans 14 residues. The germline V gene encodes CDR1 SGHVS and CDR2 FQNEAQ.

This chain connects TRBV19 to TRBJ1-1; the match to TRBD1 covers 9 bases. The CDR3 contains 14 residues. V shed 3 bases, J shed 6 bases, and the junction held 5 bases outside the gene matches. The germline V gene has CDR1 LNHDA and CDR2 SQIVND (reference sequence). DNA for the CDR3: TGTGCCAGTAGTATCCTGACAGGGGGACCTGAAGCTTTCTTT. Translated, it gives CASSILTGGPEAFF.

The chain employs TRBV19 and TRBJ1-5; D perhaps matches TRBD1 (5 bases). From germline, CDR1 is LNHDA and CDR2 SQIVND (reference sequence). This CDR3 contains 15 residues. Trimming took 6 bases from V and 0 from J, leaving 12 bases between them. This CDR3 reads CASRDRYYSNQPQHF. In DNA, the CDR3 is TGTGCCAGTAGAGACAGATACTATAGCAATCAGCCCCAGCATTTT.

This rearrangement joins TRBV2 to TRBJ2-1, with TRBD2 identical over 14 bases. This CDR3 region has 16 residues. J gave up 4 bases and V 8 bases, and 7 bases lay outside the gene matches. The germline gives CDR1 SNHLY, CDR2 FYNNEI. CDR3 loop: CASGTSGSGWYNEQFF. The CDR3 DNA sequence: TGTGCCAGCGGGACTAGCGGGAGCGGCTGGTACAATGAGCAGTTCTTC.

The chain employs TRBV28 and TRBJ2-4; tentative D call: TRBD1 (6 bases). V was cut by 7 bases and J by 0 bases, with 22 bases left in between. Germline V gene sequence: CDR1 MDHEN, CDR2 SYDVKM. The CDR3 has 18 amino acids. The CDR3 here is CASIPGHRGSLAKNIQYF. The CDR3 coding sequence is TGTGCCAGCATACCGGGACATAGGGGCTCGCTAGCCAAAAACATTCAGTACTTC.

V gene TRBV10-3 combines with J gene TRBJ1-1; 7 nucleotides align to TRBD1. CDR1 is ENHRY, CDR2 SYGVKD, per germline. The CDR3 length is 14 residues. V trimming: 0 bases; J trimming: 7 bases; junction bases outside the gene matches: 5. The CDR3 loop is CAISESKGAGEAFF. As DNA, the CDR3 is TGTGCCATCAGTGAGTCGAAGGGGGCCGGTGAAGCTTTCTTT.

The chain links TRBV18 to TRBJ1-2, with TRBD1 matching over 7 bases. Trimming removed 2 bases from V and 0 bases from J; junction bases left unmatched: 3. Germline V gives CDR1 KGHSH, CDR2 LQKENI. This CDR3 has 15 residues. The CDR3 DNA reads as TGTGCCAGCTCACCAGAGGGACAGACTAACTATGGCTACACCTTC. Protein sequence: CASSPEGQTNYGYTF.

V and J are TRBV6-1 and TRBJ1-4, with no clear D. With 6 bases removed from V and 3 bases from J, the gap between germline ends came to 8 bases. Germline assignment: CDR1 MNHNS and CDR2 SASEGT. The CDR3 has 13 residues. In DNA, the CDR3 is TGTGCCAGCAGGATTGGACCTAATGAAAAACTGTTTTTT. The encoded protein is CASRIGPNEKLFF.

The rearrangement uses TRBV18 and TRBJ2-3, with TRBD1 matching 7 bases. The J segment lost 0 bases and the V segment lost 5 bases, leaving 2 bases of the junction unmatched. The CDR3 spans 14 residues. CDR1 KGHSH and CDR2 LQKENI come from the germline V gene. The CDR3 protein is CASSSDRSTDTQYF. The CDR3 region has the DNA TGTGCCAGCTCATCGGACAGGAGCACAGATACGCAGTATTTT.

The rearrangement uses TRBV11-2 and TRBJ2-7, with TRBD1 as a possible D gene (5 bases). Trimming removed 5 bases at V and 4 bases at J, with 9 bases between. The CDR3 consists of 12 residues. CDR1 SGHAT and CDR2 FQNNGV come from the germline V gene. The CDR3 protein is CASSPQGYEQYF. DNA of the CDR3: TGTGCCAGCAGCCCTCAGGGTTACGAGCAGTACTTC. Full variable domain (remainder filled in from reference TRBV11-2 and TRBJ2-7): EAGVAQSPRYKIIEKRQSVAFWCNPISGHATLYWYQQILGQGPKLLIQFQNNGVVDDSQLPKDRFSAERLKGVDSTLKIQPAKLEDSAVYLCASSPQGYEQYFGPGTRLTVT.

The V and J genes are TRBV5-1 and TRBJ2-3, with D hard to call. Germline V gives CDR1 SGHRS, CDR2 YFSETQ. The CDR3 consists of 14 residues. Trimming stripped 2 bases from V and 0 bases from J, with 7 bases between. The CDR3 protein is CASSFPQSTDTQYF. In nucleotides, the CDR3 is TGCGCCAGCAGCTTCCCACAGAGCACAGATACGCAGTATTTT.

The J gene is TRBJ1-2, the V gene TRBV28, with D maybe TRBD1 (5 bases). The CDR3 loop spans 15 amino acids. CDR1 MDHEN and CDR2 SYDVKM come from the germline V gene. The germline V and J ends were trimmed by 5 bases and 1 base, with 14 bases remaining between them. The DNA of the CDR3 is TGTGCCAGCAGTCCGATGACAGAATTTAACTATGGCTACACCTTC. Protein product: CASSPMTEFNYGYTF.

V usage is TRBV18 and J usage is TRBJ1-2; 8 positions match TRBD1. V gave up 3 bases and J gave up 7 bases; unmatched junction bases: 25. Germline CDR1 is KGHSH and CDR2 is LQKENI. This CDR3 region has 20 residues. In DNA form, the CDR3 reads TGTGCCAGCTCACCCACTGCCAATTACAGGGGGTCGCTGGTCGACTCTGGCTACACCTTC. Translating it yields CASSPTANYRGSLVDSGYTF.

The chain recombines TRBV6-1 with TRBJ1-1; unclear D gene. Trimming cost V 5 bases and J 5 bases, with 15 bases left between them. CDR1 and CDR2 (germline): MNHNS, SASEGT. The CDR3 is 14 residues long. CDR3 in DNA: TGTGCCAGCAGTCGACGGGTGGGGTATACTGAAGCTTTCTTT. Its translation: CASSRRVGYTEAFF.

The CDR3 protein is CASSQRIGTPSYNEQFF. The CDR3 bases are TGTGCCAGCAGCCAACGGATTGGTACCCCGTCCTACAATGAGCAGTTCTTC. The chain carries TRBV4-2 and TRBJ2-1, with D unresolved. Germline V gene data show CDR1 as LGHNA and CDR2 as YNFKEQ. CDR3 length: 17 amino acids. V gave up 2 bases and J gave up 1 base, with 15 bases separating them.

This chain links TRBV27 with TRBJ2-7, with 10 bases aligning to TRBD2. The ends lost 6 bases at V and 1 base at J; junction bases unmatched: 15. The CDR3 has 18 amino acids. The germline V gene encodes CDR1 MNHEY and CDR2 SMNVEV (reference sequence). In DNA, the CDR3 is TGTGCCAGCAGCCTAAGGTGGCTAGCGGGAGTTATTTCCTACGAGCAGTACTTC. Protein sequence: CASSLRWLAGVISYEQYF.

The CDR3 bases are TGTGCCAGCAGCCAAGAGTGGGGGGAGGGCCCCTACGAGCAGTACTTC. Translating it yields CASSQEWGEGPYEQYF. The chain joins TRBV4-2 to TRBJ2-7; 7 bases line up with TRBD2. This CDR3 has 16 residues. V was clipped by 0 bases and J by 2 bases; unmatched bases: 7. Looked up from germline, CDR1 is LGHNA and CDR2 is YNFKEQ.